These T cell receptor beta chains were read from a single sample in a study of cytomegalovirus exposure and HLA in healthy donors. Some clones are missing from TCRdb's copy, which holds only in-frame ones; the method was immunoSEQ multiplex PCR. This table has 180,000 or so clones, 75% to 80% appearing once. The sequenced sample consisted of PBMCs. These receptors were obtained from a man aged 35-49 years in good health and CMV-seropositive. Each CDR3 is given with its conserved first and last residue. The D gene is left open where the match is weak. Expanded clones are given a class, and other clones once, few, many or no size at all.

TGCGCCAGCAGCTCGGGACAGCGAAACACTGAAGCTTTCTTT | CASSSGQRNTEAFF | TRBJ1-1 | TRBD1 | - | TRBV5-1
TGCGCCAGCGGGACAGAGACATTAATCGGGCAGTTCTTC | CASGTETLIGQFF | TRBJ2-1 | TRBD1 | - | TRBV5-1
TGTGCCAGCTCACCATGGGCGGGCCTAGGCACAGATACGCAGTATTTT | CASSPWAGLGTDTQYF | TRBJ2-3 | - | - | TRBV18
TGTGCTAGCAGCCCCGGACTAGCGGCCTACGAGCAGTACTTC | CASSPGLAAYEQYF | TRBJ2-7 | TRBD2 | - | TRBV27
TGTGCCAGCAGCCCCCAGGGGCAAGAGACCCAGTACTTC | CASSPQGQETQYF | TRBJ2-5 | - | - | TRBV5-4
TGTGCCAGCAGCGTCGGGGGGGAGGGCGGCTATGGCTACACCTTC | CASSVGGEGGYGYTF | TRBJ1-2 | - | - | TRBV9
TGTGCCAGCAGCCCGACCCCAGACAAGAACACTGAAGCTTTCTTT | CASSPTPDKNTEAFF | TRBJ1-1 | - | once | TRBV5-4
TGTGCCAGCAGCGCGGGACTAGCGGTCAACAATGAGCAGTTCTTC | CASSAGLAVNNEQFF | TRBJ2-1 | TRBD2 | - | TRBV9
TGTGCCAGCAGCCCACAGGCACAGGGGGTGATGAACACTGAAGCTTTCTTT | CASSPQAQGVMNTEAFF | TRBJ1-1 | TRBD1 | - | TRBV4-2
TGTGCCAGCAGCCAGGGCGGACTAGCGGGAGTAAATGAGCAGTTCTTC | CASSQGGLAGVNEQFF | TRBJ2-1 | TRBD2 | - | TRBV4-2
TGCGCCAGCAGCCCGGGCCCAGGGAAATACGAGCAGTACTTC | CASSPGPGKYEQYF | TRBJ2-7 | - | - | TRBV4-1
TGCGCCAGCCGACACTACTTAGCGGCTAGCTCCTACAATGAGCAGTTCTTC | CASRHYLAASSYNEQFF | TRBJ2-1 | - | once | TRBV10-2
TGTGCCAGCAGCGTAGTTTACTCTGGGGCCAACGTCCTGACTTTC | CASSVVYSGANVLTF | TRBJ2-6 | - | - | TRBV5-4
TGTGCCAGCAGCCTACAGGGGCTGGGGAACACTGAAGCTTTCTTT | CASSLQGLGNTEAFF | TRBJ1-1 | TRBD1 | - | TRBV4-2
TGTGCCAGCAGCCGACCCACTCCCGGGACAGGGAAGTTTATAGGTGAGCAGTTCTTC | CASSRPTPGTGKFIGEQFF | TRBJ2-1 | TRBD1 | - | TRBV6-4
TGCGCCAGCAGCCCCGGACAGGGAGGTGAAAAACTGTTTTTT | CASSPGQGGEKLFF | TRBJ1-4 | TRBD1 | few | TRBV5-1
TGTGCCAGCAGCAGAACAGACAGGGTAAATTCACCCCTCCACTTT | CASSRTDRVNSPLHF | TRBJ1-6 | TRBD1 | - | TRBV6-5
TGTGCCAGCAGCGAACGCCCAGCGATGGCCCTCCACTTT | CASSERPAMALHF | TRBJ1-6 | - | - | TRBV11-1
TGTGCCAGCTCCAAAACCGGGACACAAACAGGGCCCCAGCATTTT | CASSKTGTQTGPQHF | TRBJ1-5 | - | - | TRBV18
TGTGCCAGCAGCCCACAGGGGGCGTTCAACAATGAGCAGTTCTTC | CASSPQGAFNNEQFF | TRBJ2-1 | TRBD1 | - | TRBV6-5
TGTGCCAGCAGCGCTGACAGGGAGAACACTGAAGCTTTCTTT | CASSADRENTEAFF | TRBJ1-1 | TRBD1 | once | TRBV6-1
TGTGCCAGCAGTTCGGGACAGGGCCAGCCCCAGCATTTT | CASSSGQGQPQHF | TRBJ1-5 | TRBD1 | - | TRBV7-9
TGTGCCAGTTCGCCGGGACAGCAAACCGGGGAGCTGTTTTTT | CASSPGQQTGELFF | TRBJ2-2 | TRBD1 | - | TRBV6-5
TGTGCCAGCAGTGGGCTGACAGGGTCTTCCTACGAGCAGTACTTC | CASSGLTGSSYEQYF | TRBJ2-7 | TRBD1 | - | TRBV25-1
TGTGCCAGCAGTTACTCGACGGGTTACACTGAAGCTTTCTTT | CASSYSTGYTEAFF | TRBJ1-1 | - | - | TRBV6-5
TGTGCCAGCAGCCTACGAGGGGGAGATACGCAGTATTTT | CASSLRGGDTQYF | TRBJ2-3 | - | - | TRBV7-8
TGTGCCAGCAGCTTATATAGAGACTCCTACAATGAGCAGTTCTTC | CASSLYRDSYNEQFF | TRBJ2-1 | - | - | TRBV7-6
TGTGCCAGTAGCATTACCCTCTTTGGGGCCAGCTACACCTTC | CASSITLFGASYTF | TRBJ1-2 | - | - | TRBV19
TGCGCCAGCAGCCAAGAAAAGCGGGATATCCCAGAGACCCAGTACTTC | CASSQEKRDIPETQYF | TRBJ2-5 | TRBD2 | - | TRBV4-1
TGTGCAAGTCGCACCTCCAGAGGGCCCTACGAGCAGTACTTC | CASRTSRGPYEQYF | TRBJ2-7 | - | - | TRBV12-2
TGCGCCAGCAGTTCAACAGGGGGAGGAAATGAGCAGTTCTTC | CASSSTGGGNEQFF | TRBJ2-1 | TRBD1 | - | TRBV5-1
TGTGCCAGCAGCTACCTAATATACAGGGGTCCTGGGGCCAACGTCCTGACTTTC | CASSYLIYRGPGANVLTF | TRBJ2-6 | TRBD1 | - | TRBV5-6
TGTGCCAGCAGGGGACTGCTAGCGGGAGGGCTCACAGATACGCAGTATTTT | CASRGLLAGGLTDTQYF | TRBJ2-3 | TRBD2 | - | TRBV27
TGTGCCAGCAGCTCATCTAGCGGGAGAAGTTACGAGCAGTACTTC | CASSSSSGRSYEQYF | TRBJ2-7 | TRBD2 | - | TRBV5-4
TGTGCCAGTCGAGTTGGGGGCGCAACTAATGAAAAACTGTTTTTT | CASRVGGATNEKLFF | TRBJ1-4 | - | - | TRBV19
TGTGCCAGCAGCTTAGCACACAACACTGAAGCTTTCTTT | CASSLAHNTEAFF | TRBJ1-1 | - | - | TRBV11-2
TGTGCCAGCAGTGCACAGTTGGAGACCCAGTACTTC | CASSAQLETQYF | TRBJ2-5 | - | - | TRBV6-1
TGTGCCAGCAGTGGGGGGGCTATATATGAGCAGTTCTTC | CASSGGAIYEQFF | TRBJ2-1 | - | - | TRBV7-8
TGTGCCAGCAGCAGAACGGTCACAGATACGCAGTATTTT | CASSRTVTDTQYF | TRBJ2-3 | - | - | TRBV7-3
TGTGCCAGCAGCTCGCCGGGACAGGGGGCGCGTGGCTACACCTTC | CASSSPGQGARGYTF | TRBJ1-2 | TRBD1 | - | TRBV11-3
TGCGCCAGCAGTGATACTAGCGGGAGAGCAGATACGCAGTATTTT | CASSDTSGRADTQYF | TRBJ2-3 | TRBD2 | - | TRBV10-1
TGTGCCAGCAGTGGACAGGGGCTAAGTGAAAAACTGTTTTTT | CASSGQGLSEKLFF | TRBJ1-4 | TRBD1 | few | TRBV6-1
TGTGCCAGCAGCCCGGAGGGGCAGGGTGGGCATGAGCAGTTCTTC | CASSPEGQGGHEQFF | TRBJ2-1 | - | once | TRBV5-5
TGTGCCAGCAGCTTGCCCAGGGCGGAAGCCAAAAACATTCAGTACTTC | CASSLPRAEAKNIQYF | TRBJ2-4 | - | - | TRBV5-6
TGTGCTAATGGTTTGGTCCGGGAAGCCGAGCAGTTCTTC | CANGLVREAEQFF | TRBJ2-1 | - | - | TRBV12-5
TGTGCCAGCTCACGTATAACAGGTTACGAGCAGTACTTC | CASSRITGYEQYF | TRBJ2-7 | - | once | TRBV18
TGTGCCAGCAGCTTAGGCCCTAGCGGGAGTCAAAACATTCAGTACTTC | CASSLGPSGSQNIQYF | TRBJ2-4 | TRBD2 | - | TRBV7-9
TGTGCCAGCAGAGGACAGCCCTACGAGCAGTACTTC | CASRGQPYEQYF | TRBJ2-7 | - | - | TRBV28
TGCGCCAGCAGCTCACCACTAGCGAGCACAGATACGCAGTATTTT | CASSSPLASTDTQYF | TRBJ2-3 | TRBD2 | - | TRBV5-1
TGTGCCAGCAGCGCCGGGCTAGCGAGCTCCTACAATGAGCAGTTCTTC | CASSAGLASSYNEQFF | TRBJ2-1 | - | few | TRBV11-3
TGTGCCAGCAGCAAAGGGCCCAAGCGGTCCTTCGGGAATGAGCAGTTCTTC | CASSKGPKRSFGNEQFF | TRBJ2-1 | - | few | TRBV21-1
TGCGCCAGCAGCCCCACCCCAGGGATGATCACTGAAGCTTTCTTT | CASSPTPGMITEAFF | TRBJ1-1 | - | once | TRBV5-1
TGTGCCAGCAGCCAAGCGGGGTTTGTGTACAATGAGCAGTTCTTC | CASSQAGFVYNEQFF | TRBJ2-1 | TRBD2 | - | TRBV7-9
TGCGCCAGCTTTAGCGGGAGGACCGGGGAGACCCAGTACTTC | CASFSGRTGETQYF | TRBJ2-5 | TRBD2 | - | TRBV5-1
TGTGCCAGCAGCTCTCTAGCGGAACTCACAGATACGCAGTATTTT | CASSSLAELTDTQYF | TRBJ2-3 | TRBD2 | - | TRBV7-6
TGTGCTAGTGGTTTGGCCCCAAGACTAGCGGGGTACAATGAGCAGTTCTTC | CASGLAPRLAGYNEQFF | TRBJ2-1 | TRBD2 | - | TRBV12-5
TGCAGCGTTGAGTCCTCAATCAGAAATGAGCAGTTCTTC | CSVESSIRNEQFF | TRBJ2-1 | - | - | TRBV29-1
TGCGCCAGCAGTCGGAGCGGGAGGGTCTACGAGCAGTACTTC | CASSRSGRVYEQYF | TRBJ2-7 | TRBD2 | - | TRBV10-1
TGCGCCAGCAGCTTGGAGATTAGAAGCACAGATACGCAGTATTTT | CASSLEIRSTDTQYF | TRBJ2-3 | - | - | TRBV5-1